This T cell receptor beta chain was identified during a study of shared clonotypes between healthy human individuals. Whole-study results and caveats: A limitation of the genetic and exposure-history diversity represented arose from few donors.

The V gene's germline CDR1 is SGHTA and CDR2 FQGNSA. V was trimmed by 4 bases and J by 2 bases, leaving 12 bases between them. There are 14 residues in the CDR3. Concerning this clone: No antigen is known for it.

Across several immunoSEQ plates, the genomic DNA of each subset was split evenly. Measured with immunoSEQ multiplex PCR; TCRdb has only the in-frame clones, and not every one. The sample has about 480,000 clones; 79% are singletons. The chain uses TRBV7-2 and TRBJ2-7; D uncertain. The sample consisted of PBMCs. This clonotype was obtained from a woman aged 40 to 50 in good health. Some clones in this sample may be carry-over from other donors' samples. CDR3 residues: CASSSGSSPYEQYF. The CDR3 DNA sequence: TGTGCCAGCAGCTCAGGATCAAGCCCCTACGAGCAGTACTTC.